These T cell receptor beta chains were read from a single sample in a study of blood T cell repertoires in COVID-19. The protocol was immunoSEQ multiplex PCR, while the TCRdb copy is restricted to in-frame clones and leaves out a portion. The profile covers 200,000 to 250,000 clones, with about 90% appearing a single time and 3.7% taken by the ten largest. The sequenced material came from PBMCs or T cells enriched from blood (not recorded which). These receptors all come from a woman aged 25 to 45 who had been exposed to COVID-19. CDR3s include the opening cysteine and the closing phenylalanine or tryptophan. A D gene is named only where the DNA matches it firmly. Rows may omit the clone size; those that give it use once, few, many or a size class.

cdr3_nt: TGTGCCAGCAGTTCAGCGGACGGTTATAACTATGGCTACACCTTC
cdr3_aa: CASSSADGYNYGYTF
j_call: TRBJ1-2
v_call: TRBV27
clone_size: NA
d_call: NA
cdr3_length: 15

cdr3_nt: TGTGCCAGTAGTATAAGGACAGGCCCTCGAGGCTACACCTTC
cdr3_aa: CASSIRTGPRGYTF
j_call: TRBJ1-2
v_call: TRBV19
clone_size: NA
d_call: TRBD1
cdr3_length: 14

cdr3_nt: TGCGCCAGCAGCCAAGGACAGGGGGCGCCTGGCTACACCTTC
cdr3_aa: CASSQGQGAPGYTF
j_call: TRBJ1-2
v_call: TRBV5-1
clone_size: NA
d_call: TRBD1
cdr3_length: 14

cdr3_nt: TGCGCCAGCAGCGAAGCCGTCACGGGATGGATGGACTATGGCTACACCTTC
cdr3_aa: CASSEAVTGWMDYGYTF
j_call: TRBJ1-2
v_call: TRBV5-1
clone_size: NA
d_call: NA
cdr3_length: 17

cdr3_nt: TGCAGCGTTGAGGGCCGGGGAGAGACCCAGTACTTC
cdr3_aa: CSVEGRGETQYF
j_call: TRBJ2-5
v_call: TRBV29-1
clone_size: NA
d_call: NA
cdr3_length: 12

cdr3_nt: TGTGCCAGAAGCTTGTTTTTCGGGAGGCGGCGGGAGTTCGGTGAGAATGAGCAGTTCTTC
cdr3_aa: CARSLFFGRRREFGENEQFF
j_call: TRBJ2-1
v_call: TRBV5-3
clone_size: few
d_call: TRBD2
cdr3_length: 20

cdr3_nt: TGTGCCAGCAGCTTGCTGGGGCCGGAGACCCAGTACTTC
cdr3_aa: CASSLLGPETQYF
j_call: TRBJ2-5
v_call: TRBV5-4
clone_size: NA
d_call: NA
cdr3_length: 13

cdr3_nt: TGTGCCAGCAGCTTGGCGAGGCTAGCGGCAGACACAGATACGCAGTATTTT
cdr3_aa: CASSLARLAADTDTQYF
j_call: TRBJ2-3
v_call: TRBV5-8
clone_size: NA
d_call: TRBD2
cdr3_length: 17

cdr3_nt: TGTGCCAGCAGCTTCCGGGAGTCAAATTCACCCCTCCACTTT
cdr3_aa: CASSFRESNSPLHF
j_call: TRBJ1-6
v_call: TRBV9
clone_size: NA
d_call: NA
cdr3_length: 14

cdr3_nt: TGCGCCAGCAGTGAACACAGGGGCTATGGCTACACCTTC
cdr3_aa: CASSEHRGYGYTF
j_call: TRBJ1-2
v_call: TRBV10-1
clone_size: NA
d_call: TRBD1
cdr3_length: 13

cdr3_nt: TGTGCCAGCAGCTTGGCCGGACAGGGGGCCCTCCATGGCTACACCTTC
cdr3_aa: CASSLAGQGALHGYTF
j_call: TRBJ1-2
v_call: TRBV5-6
clone_size: NA
d_call: TRBD1
cdr3_length: 16

cdr3_nt: TGTGCCAGCAGTTCTGACTGGCTGACTGAAGCTTTCTTT
cdr3_aa: CASSSDWLTEAFF
j_call: TRBJ1-1
v_call: TRBV7-9
clone_size: NA
d_call: NA
cdr3_length: 13

cdr3_nt: TGTGCCAGCAGCAGCTGGGGGGGCGTATCCTACAATGAGCAGTTCTTC
cdr3_aa: CASSSWGGVSYNEQFF
j_call: TRBJ2-1
v_call: TRBV7-9
clone_size: NA
d_call: NA
cdr3_length: 16

cdr3_nt: TGCGCCAGCAGCTTGGGATTCAGCTCCTACAATGAGCAGTTCTTC
cdr3_aa: CASSLGFSSYNEQFF
j_call: TRBJ2-1
v_call: TRBV5-1
clone_size: NA
d_call: NA
cdr3_length: 15

cdr3_nt: TGTGCCAGCAATGGACAGGACAAGAACACTGAAGCTTTCTTT
cdr3_aa: CASNGQDKNTEAFF
j_call: TRBJ1-1
v_call: TRBV7-2
clone_size: NA
d_call: TRBD1
cdr3_length: 14

cdr3_nt: TGTGCCAGCAGCGTAGCACGCGGGAACACACCCGGGGAGCTGTTTTTT
cdr3_aa: CASSVARGNTPGELFF
j_call: TRBJ2-2
v_call: TRBV9
clone_size: NA
d_call: NA
cdr3_length: 16

cdr3_nt: TGTGCCAGCAGCTACTCCTACGAGCAGTACTTC
cdr3_aa: CASSYSYEQYF
j_call: TRBJ2-7
v_call: TRBV25-1
clone_size: NA
d_call: NA
cdr3_length: 11

cdr3_nt: TGTGCCAGCAGCTTCCGCGGGAGAGACACCGGGGAGCTGTTTTTT
cdr3_aa: CASSFRGRDTGELFF
j_call: TRBJ2-2
v_call: TRBV7-2
clone_size: NA
d_call: TRBD2
cdr3_length: 15

cdr3_nt: TGTGCCAGCAGCCCCGGCGGGGGAGGGCCAGATACGCAGTATTTT
cdr3_aa: CASSPGGGGPDTQYF
j_call: TRBJ2-3
v_call: TRBV9
clone_size: NA
d_call: TRBD2
cdr3_length: 15

cdr3_nt: TGTGCCAGCAGCCAAGATCAGGCAGGGGGGTACGAGCAGTACTTC
cdr3_aa: CASSQDQAGGYEQYF
j_call: TRBJ2-7
v_call: TRBV3-1/TRBV3-2
clone_size: NA
d_call: NA
cdr3_length: 15

cdr3_nt: TGCAGCTTGGGACTAGCGGGAGTACCGGATACGCAGTATTTT
cdr3_aa: CSLGLAGVPDTQYF
j_call: TRBJ2-3
v_call: TRBV29-1
clone_size: few
d_call: TRBD2
cdr3_length: 14

cdr3_nt: TGTGCCGGACAGGTTCTGACTGAAGCTTTCTTT
cdr3_aa: CAGQVLTEAFF
j_call: TRBJ1-1
v_call: TRBV30
clone_size: NA
d_call: TRBD1
cdr3_length: 11

cdr3_nt: TGTGCCAGCGGACTAGCGGGAAACTCCTACGAGCAGTACTTC
cdr3_aa: CASGLAGNSYEQYF
j_call: TRBJ2-7
v_call: TRBV27
clone_size: NA
d_call: TRBD2
cdr3_length: 14

cdr3_nt: TGCAGCGTCGACAGGGTTAGTTGGGACACTGAAGCTTTCTTT
cdr3_aa: CSVDRVSWDTEAFF
j_call: TRBJ1-1
v_call: TRBV29-1
clone_size: NA
d_call: TRBD1
cdr3_length: 14

cdr3_nt: TGCAGTGCTAGTATCAGGACTAGAGGGTACAATGAGCAGTTCTTC
cdr3_aa: CSASIRTRGYNEQFF
j_call: TRBJ2-1
v_call: TRBV20-1
clone_size: NA
d_call: TRBD2
cdr3_length: 15